This T cell receptor beta chain was identified in a study of graft-versus-host responses after intestinal transplantation. Turning to the study itself: All recipients were transplanted with multivisceral, liver-intestinal, or isolated intestinal grafts. All recipients got anti-thymocyte globulin induction, then tacrolimus and steroids for approximately 3 years. Findings and caveats of the study: Within the allografts of patients who had graft-donor T cell macrochimerism, graft-versus-host to host-versus-graft clonal ratios were high. Recipient marrow held GvH clones, some first seen in ileum or blood.

CDR1 MNHEY and CDR2 SMNVEV come from the germline V gene (reference sequence). The CDR3 runs to 13 residues. V lost 8 bases and J lost 7, with 17 bases in between. Sequencing was performed with immunoSEQ multiplex PCR; in TCRdb, only in-frame clones are kept and a portion is missing. This sample has around 96,000 clones, with roughly 92% found just once. This clone was recorded only once. What it binds is not known. This chain uses TRBV27 with TRBJ1-2, with D perhaps matching TRBD1 (6 bases). The sequence was obtained from a human donor who received an intestinal transplant. The starting material was unstimulated CD4+ T cells sorted from spleen or lymph node cells, obtained before intestinal transplant. CDR3 protein: CASRRGGLSGYTF. CDR3 DNA: TGTGCCAGCCGGAGGGGGGGGTTGAGTGGCTACACCTTC.